A single sample gave rise to the 15 T cell receptor beta chains below, sequenced in a study of cytomegalovirus exposure and HLA in healthy donors. In the PCR, 60 Vbeta and 13 Jbeta primers were used. Generated by immunoSEQ multiplex PCR, the TCRdb table keeps only in-frame clones and is missing some. The sample yields some 200,000 clones, around 75% seen once. Source material: PBMCs. These receptors were collected from a male donor in good health and CMV-seropositive.

The rearrangement joins TRBV9 to TRBJ1-1; a possible D gene is TRBD1 (5 bases). Trimming stripped 3 bases from V and 8 bases from J, with 17 bases between. Per the germline V gene, CDR1 is SGDLS and CDR2 is YYNGEE. This CDR3 contains 14 residues. CDR3 sequence (DNA): TGTGCCAGCAGCGCAGGGCCTGAAGGTGGGGAAGCTTTCTTT. This sequence encodes CASSAGPEGGEAFF. The entire variable domain, with the rest obtained from reference TRBV9 and TRBJ1-1, is as follows: DSGVTQTPKHLITATGQRVTLRCSPRSGDLSVYWYQQSLDQGLQFLIQYYNGEERAKGNILERFSAQQFPDLHSELNLSSLELGDSALYFCASSAGPEGGEAFFGQGTRLTVV.

The chain uses TRBV7-3 and TRBJ2-3, with D possibly matching TRBD1 (5 bases). This CDR3 is built from 15 residues. Deletions cut 0 bases from V and 4 bases from J, with 11 bases between. The germline CDR1 and CDR2 sequences are SGHTA and FQGTGA. The CDR3: CASSLTVGVADTQYF. CDR3 nucleotide sequence: TGTGCCAGCAGCTTAACCGTAGGGGTGGCAGATACGCAGTATTTT.

Details on this clone: One junction end disagrees with the germline gene, perhaps due to a read error. The gene calls are TRBV6-5 and TRBJ1-2; D is unresolved. Germline V gene data show CDR1 as MNHEY and CDR2 as SVGAGI. The CDR3 covers 14 residues. The DNA for the CDR3 is TGTGCCAGCAGTAACTCCAAAACTAACTATGGCTACACCTTC. Its translation is CASSNSKTNYGYTF.

With respect to this clone: An end of the junction does not agree with germline; a read error may underlie this. The chain uses TRBV7-9 and TRBJ1-1; D is ambiguous. The V gene's germline CDR1 is SEHNR and CDR2 FQNEAQ (reference sequence). CDR3 size: 13 residues. The CDR3, as DNA: TGTTCCAGCAGCTTAGATTCCGGCACTGAAGCTTTCTTT. Protein sequence: CSSSLDSGTEAFF.

The chain uses TRBV7-2 and TRBJ2-1; 7 bases agree with TRBD2. Trimming at V came to 6 bases and at J to 0 bases, leaving 5 bases not matched to a gene. CDR1 and CDR2 (germline): SGHTA, FQGNSA. CDR3 length: 15 amino acids. CDR3 nucleotide sequence: TGTGCCAGCAGTACTAGCGTGAGCTCCTACAATGAGCAGTTCTTC. Protein: CASSTSVSSYNEQFF.

J is TRBJ2-3 and V is TRBV7-2; possible D gene TRBD2, 5 bases. The germline gives CDR1 SGHTA, CDR2 FQGNSA. V was pared by 2 bases and J by 6 bases, with 18 bases between. This CDR3 region has 16 residues. CDR3 DNA sequence: TGTGCCAGCAGCTTAAACCCCCCCCGCTCGGGGGATACGCAGTATTTT. Its translation: CASSLNPPRSGDTQYF.

CDR3 DNA: TGTGCCAGCAGTTTTAGGGGCGATGAGCAGTTCTTC. Translation gives CASSFRGDEQFF. The chain couples TRBV27 to TRBJ2-1, with D perhaps TRBD1 (5 bases). Germline lookup yields CDR1 MNHEY and CDR2 SMNVEV (reference sequence). Trimming left V 3 bases short and J 8 bases short, with 8 bases between. This CDR3 is built from 12 residues.

This clone was counted a few times. This sequence joins TRBV2 and TRBJ2-7, with 9 bases matching TRBD2. Germline CDR1 SNHLY, CDR2 FYNNEI. Trimming at V came to 2 bases and at J to 4 bases, leaving 15 bases not matched to a gene. The CDR3 has 18 residues. The CDR3 loop is CASSEPFPGGGASYEQYF. The CDR3 nucleotides read TGTGCCAGCAGTGAACCCTTTCCTGGCGGGGGGGCTTCGTACGAGCAGTACTTC.

CDR3 coding DNA: TGCGCCAGCAGCCAAGATACCGGGAAGGATGGCTACACCTTC. This gives the protein CASSQDTGKDGYTF. The chain has TRBV4-3 and TRBJ1-2, with D hard to call. Looked up from germline, CDR1 is LGHNA and CDR2 is YSLEER. Deletions cut 0 bases from V and 6 bases from J, with 11 bases between. The CDR3 runs to 14 residues.

The gene calls are TRBV9 and TRBJ1-2; D possibly corresponds to TRBD1 (5 bases). The length of the CDR3 is 16 residues. V was clipped by 4 bases and J by 3 bases, with 19 bases between them. Germline CDR1 reads SGDLS; CDR2 reads YYNGEE. CDR3 amino acids: CASSTGGGFGDYGYTF. The CDR3 nucleotides are TGTGCCAGCAGCACCGGGGGGGGGTTCGGGGACTATGGCTACACCTTC.

The chain couples TRBV4-2 to TRBJ2-1; D possibly corresponds to TRBD2 (5 bases). Trimming removed 3 bases from V and 4 bases from J, with 10 bases in between. CDR3 length: 14 amino acids. Germline V gene data show CDR1 as LGHNA and CDR2 as YNFKEQ. For the CDR3, the DNA is TGTGCCAGCAGCCAGACTCTAGCATACAATGAGCAGTTCTTC. It yields the protein CASSQTLAYNEQFF.

The rearrangement links TRBV9 to TRBJ1-1, with 9 positions matching TRBD1. V was pared by 0 bases and J by 4 bases, with 13 bases of the junction left unmatched. This CDR3 comprises 18 residues. Germline assignment: CDR1 SGDLS and CDR2 YYNGEE. The CDR3 nucleotides read TGTGCCAGCAGCGTAGCTGGAAGGGGACAGGGATCCATCACTGAAGCTTTCTTT. Encoded protein: CASSVAGRGQGSITEAFF.

The J gene is TRBJ2-3, the V gene TRBV7-3; 8 positions agree with TRBD2. J was trimmed by 5 bases and V by 3 bases; bases with no gene match: 10. The germline gives CDR1 SGHTA, CDR2 FQGTGA. The CDR3 runs to 16 residues. As DNA, the CDR3 is TGTGCCAGCAGCTTTGGCTGGCCCAGCGGGGGAGATACGCAGTATTTT. The encoded protein is CASSFGWPSGGDTQYF.

The V call is TRBV2, the J call TRBJ1-2; 12 nucleotides agree with TRBD1. The CDR3 is 14 amino acids. Germline assignment: CDR1 SNHLY and CDR2 FYNNEI. Trimming removed 8 bases from V and 8 bases from J; junction bases left unmatched: 9. This CDR3 is CASGGDRGLEGYTF. The CDR3 DNA reads TGTGCCAGCGGGGGGGACAGGGGGCTAGAGGGCTACACCTTC.

This clone was found a few times. The chain combines TRBV27 with TRBJ1-4, with TRBD1 matching over 8 bases. CDR1 and CDR2 from the germline V gene are MNHEY and SMNVEV (reference sequence). There are 16 residues in the CDR3. V lost 5 bases to trimming and J lost 7 bases; unmatched junction nucleotides: 12. CDR3 protein: CASSGGVRGQSEKLFF. In nucleotides, the CDR3 is TGTGCCAGCAGTGGGGGGGTCAGGGGGCAAAGTGAAAAACTGTTTTTT.